The entry below describes one TCR beta chain. Its antigen is currently unknown. This specimen comes from a study of shared clonotypes between healthy human individuals. The germline V and J ends were trimmed by 2 bases and 6 bases, with 12 bases remaining between them. This CDR3 spans 14 amino acids. Germline loops: CDR1 SGHTA, CDR2 FQGNSA. Study-wide points: In having few donors, the study represented limited genetic and exposure-history diversity. Rarefaction gave evidence that sorted-subset sequencing remained incomplete despite large depth. Generation probabilities were higher for clonotypes shared across all four sorted-subset donors than for unshared ones.

The naive CD8 fraction comprised CD45RO-negative cells positively selected for CCR7 and excluded terminally differentiated effector memory CD45RA+ cells. Method: immunoSEQ multiplex PCR; TCRdb's copy keeps in-frame clones and lacks some. The sample records 550,000 to 650,000 clones, 95% to 97% being singletons. The chain links TRBV7-2 to TRBJ2-3; D possibly uses TRBD1 or TRBD2 (6 bases each). The sequence was collected from a woman younger than 45 in good health. The sample was naive CD8+ T cells sorted from blood. The CDR3, as DNA: TGTGCCAGCAGCTTACTCCGGGGGCGGGATACGCAGTATTTT. As protein: CASSLLRGRDTQYF. The full variable domain, its missing parts supplied by reference TRBV7-2 and TRBJ2-3, is GAGVSQSPSNKVTEKGKDVELRCDPISGHTALYWYRQSLGQGLEFLIYFQGNSAPDKSGLPSDRFSAERTGGSVSTLTIQRTQQEDSAVYLCASSLLRGRDTQYFGPGTRLTVL.